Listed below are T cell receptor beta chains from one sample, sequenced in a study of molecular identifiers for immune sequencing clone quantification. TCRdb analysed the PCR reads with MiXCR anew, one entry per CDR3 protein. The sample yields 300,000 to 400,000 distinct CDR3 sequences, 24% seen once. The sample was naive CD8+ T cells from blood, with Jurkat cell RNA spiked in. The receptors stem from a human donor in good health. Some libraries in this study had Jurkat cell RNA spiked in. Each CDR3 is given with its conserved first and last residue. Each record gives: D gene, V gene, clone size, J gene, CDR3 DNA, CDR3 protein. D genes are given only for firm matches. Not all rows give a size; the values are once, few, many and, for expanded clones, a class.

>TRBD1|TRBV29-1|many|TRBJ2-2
TGCAGCGTGAACGATCAGGGGGCGCTTAATCCGAACACCGGGGAGCTGTTTTTT
CSVNDQGALNPNTGELFF
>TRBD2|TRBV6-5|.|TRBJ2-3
TGTGCCAGCAGTTACTCGTCGGTAGCGGGGGCCCTCACAGATACGCAGTATTTT
CASSYSSVAGALTDTQYF
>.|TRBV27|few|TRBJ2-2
TGTGCCAGCAGTTTACTATATTCAACTCCCGGGGAGCTGTTTTTT
CASSLLYSTPGELFF
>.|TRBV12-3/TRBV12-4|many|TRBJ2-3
TGTGCCAGCACCCCTATCGTGGGGATGGCAGATACGCAGTATTTT
CASTPIVGMADTQYF
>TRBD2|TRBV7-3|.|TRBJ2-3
TGTGCCAGCAGCAGCTATAGCGGGAGGTCGGCAGATGCGCAGTATTTT
CASSSYSGRSADAQYF
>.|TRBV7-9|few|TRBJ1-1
TGTGCCAGCAGCTCCGGGCTTTTATTCACTGAAGCTTTCTTT
CASSSGLLFTEAFF
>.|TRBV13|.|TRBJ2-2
TGTGCCAGCAGCCAGAGGGGGATTGTCGCCGGGGAGCTGTTTTTT
CASSQRGIVAGELFF
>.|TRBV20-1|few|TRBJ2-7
TGCAGTGCTAAACCCAGGAAGGGGAACTCCTACGAGCAGTACTTC
CSAKPRKGNSYEQYF
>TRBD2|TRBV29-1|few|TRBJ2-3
TGCAGCGTTGAGGGGACTAGCGGGGGGACAGGAGCACAGCATACGCAGTATTTT
CSVEGTSGGTGAQHTQYF
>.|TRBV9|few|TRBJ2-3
TGTGCCAGCAGCGTCGGCCGGGGATCTAGCGCAGATACGCAGTATTTT
CASSVGRGSSADTQYF
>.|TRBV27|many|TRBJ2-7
TGTGCCAGCAGTTTCGAGGGAAGCTCCTACGAGCAGTACTTC
CASSFEGSSYEQYF
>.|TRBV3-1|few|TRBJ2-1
TGTGCCAGCAGCCAAGATCCAACTAGCTCCCATGAGCAGTTCTTC
CASSQDPTSSHEQFF
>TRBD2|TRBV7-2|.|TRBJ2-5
TGTGCCAGCAGCTCGAGGACTAGCGGGAGCCATACCAAAGAGACCCAGTACTTC
CASSSRTSGSHTKETQYF
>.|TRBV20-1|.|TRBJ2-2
TGCAGTGCAACAGGGTATTTGGGCACCGGGGAGCTGTTTTTT
CSATGYLGTGELFF
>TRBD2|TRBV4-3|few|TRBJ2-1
TGCGCCAGCAGCCAAGGACTAGCGGGAGTCAGCGGTGAGCAGTTCTTC
CASSQGLAGVSGEQFF
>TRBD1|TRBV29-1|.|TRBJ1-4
TGCAGCGTTTCGGGACAGGGGCCCGAAAAACTGTCTTTT
CSVSGQGPEKLSF
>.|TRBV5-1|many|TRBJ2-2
TGCGCCAGCAGCTTGGAAGTCAGTTCGAACACCGGGGAGCTGTTTTTT
CASSLEVSSNTGELFF
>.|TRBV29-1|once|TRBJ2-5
TGCAGCGTACACAGGAGGCAAGAAACCCAGTACTTC
CSVHRRQETQYF
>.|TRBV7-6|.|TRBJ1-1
TGTGCCAGCAGCTTAGAGGTGTTTGCGAACACTGAAGCTTTCTTT
CASSLEVFANTEAFF
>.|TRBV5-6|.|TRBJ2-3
TGTGCCAGCAGCCTCCAGCGCTTAGCCAGCACAGATACGCAGTATTTT
CASSLQRLASTDTQYF
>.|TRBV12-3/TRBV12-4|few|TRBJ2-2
TGTACCAGCAGTTTACCCTCGGACAGCCAAACCGGGGAGCTGTTTTTT
CTSSLPSDSQTGELFF
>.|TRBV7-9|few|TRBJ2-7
TGTGCCAGCAGCCCCGATCGGCGCTCCTACGAGCAGTACTTC
CASSPDRRSYEQYF
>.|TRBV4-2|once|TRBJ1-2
TGTGCCCGCAGCCAAGAAGGAGTCTCGGGGGCTGGCTACACCTTC
CARSQEGVSGAGYTF
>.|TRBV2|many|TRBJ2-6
TGTGCCAGCACCGAGGCACCAGGCCCTGGGGCCAACGTCCTGACTTTC
CASTEAPGPGANVLTF
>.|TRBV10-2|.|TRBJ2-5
TGCGCCAGCAGTGTAGCCAGGGGCCAAGAGACCCAGTACTTC
CASSVARGQETQYF
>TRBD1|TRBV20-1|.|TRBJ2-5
TGCAGTGCTAGAGATGGACAGGGGGCGGATAAGACCCAGCACTTC
CSARDGQGADKTQHF
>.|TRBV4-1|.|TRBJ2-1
TGCGCCAGCAGCCAACCGACGGACTTAAACTACAATGAGCAGTTCTTC
CASSQPTDLNYNEQFF
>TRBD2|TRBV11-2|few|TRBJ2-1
TGTGCCAGCAGCCAAAATAGCGGGACCTACAATGAGCAGTTCTTC
CASSQNSGTYNEQFF
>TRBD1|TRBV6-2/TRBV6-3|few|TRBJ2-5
TGTGCCAGCAGTTACTCCCCGCAGACAGGGGGCCCTCGGGAGACCCAGTACTTC
CASSYSPQTGGPRETQYF
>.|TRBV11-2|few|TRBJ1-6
TGTGCCAGCAGCTTCGGGGCCCGGAGTTATTCACCCCTCCACTTT
CASSFGARSYSPLHF
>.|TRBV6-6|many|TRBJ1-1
TGTGCCAGCAGCAATCCCCCTGAAGCTTTCTTT
CASSNPPEAFF
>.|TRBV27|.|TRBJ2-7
TGTGCCAGCAGTTTATCGCCAGAAGACTACGAGCAGTACTTC
CASSLSPEDYEQYF
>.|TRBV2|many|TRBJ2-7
TGTGCCAGCAGGGGGGACGTAACCTACGAGCAGTACTTC
CASRGDVTYEQYF
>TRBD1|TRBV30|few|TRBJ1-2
TGTGCCTGGAGTTCGGGACAGGGGGCGAAATATGGCTACACCTTC
CAWSSGQGAKYGYTF
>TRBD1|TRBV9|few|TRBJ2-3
TGTGCCAGCAGCCACAGACAGGGCCGGAGCACAGATACGCAGTATTTT
CASSHRQGRSTDTQYF
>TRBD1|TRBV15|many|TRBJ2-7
TGTGCCACCAGCACTCTCCCAGGGGGACCATACGAGCAGTACTTC
CATSTLPGGPYEQYF
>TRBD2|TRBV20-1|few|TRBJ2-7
TGCAGTGCTAGCGAGCGGGAGGGCCGCGAGCAGTACTTC
CSASEREGREQYF
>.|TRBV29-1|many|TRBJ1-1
TGCAGCGTCGGGGGGGAGTATACTGAAGCTTTCTTT
CSVGGEYTEAFF
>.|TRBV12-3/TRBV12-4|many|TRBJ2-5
TGTGCCAGCAGTTACCAACAAGAGACCCAGTACTTC
CASSYQQETQYF
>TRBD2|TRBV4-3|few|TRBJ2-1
TGCGCCAGCAGCCAATTCAGCGCCCCTATAGCGGGGTCCTACAATGAGCAGTTCTTC
CASSQFSAPIAGSYNEQFF
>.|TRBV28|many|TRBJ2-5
TGTGCCAGCAGTCCCCGGGGAGGCTTGGAGACCCAGTACTTC
CASSPRGGLETQYF
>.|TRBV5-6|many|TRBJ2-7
TGTGCCAGCAGCTTGACGAGCGGAGCCTACGAGCAGTACTTC
CASSLTSGAYEQYF
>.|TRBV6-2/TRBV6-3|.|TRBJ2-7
TGTGCCAGCAGTTACCCCAACCTCGACGAGCAGTACTTC
CASSYPNLDEQYF
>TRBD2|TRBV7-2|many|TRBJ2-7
TGTGCCAGCAGCTTCCCTTGGACTAGCGGGGGGGAGCAGTACTTC
CASSFPWTSGGEQYF